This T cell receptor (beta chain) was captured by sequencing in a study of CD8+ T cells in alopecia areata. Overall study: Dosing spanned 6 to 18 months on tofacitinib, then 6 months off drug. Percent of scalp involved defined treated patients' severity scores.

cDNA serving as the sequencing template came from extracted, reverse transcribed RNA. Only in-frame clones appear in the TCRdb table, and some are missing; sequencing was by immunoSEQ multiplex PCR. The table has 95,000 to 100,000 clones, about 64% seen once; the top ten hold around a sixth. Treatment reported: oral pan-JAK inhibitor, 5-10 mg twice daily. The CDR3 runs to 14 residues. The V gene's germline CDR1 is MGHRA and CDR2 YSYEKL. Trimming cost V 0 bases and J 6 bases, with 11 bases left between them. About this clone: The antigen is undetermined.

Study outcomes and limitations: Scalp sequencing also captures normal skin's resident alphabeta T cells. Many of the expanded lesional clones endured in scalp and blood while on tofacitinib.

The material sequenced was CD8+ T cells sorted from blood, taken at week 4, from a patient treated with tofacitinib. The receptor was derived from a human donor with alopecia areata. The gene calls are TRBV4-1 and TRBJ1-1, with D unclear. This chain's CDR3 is CASSQDSPLAEAFF. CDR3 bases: TGCGCCAGCAGCCAAGATTCACCCCTCGCTGAAGCTTTCTTT.